This T cell receptor beta chain was sequenced in a study of T cell changes during pregnancy in multiple sclerosis. Sequencing was performed with immunoSEQ multiplex PCR; in TCRdb, only in-frame clones are kept and a portion is missing. In the table there are about 53,000 clones, around 87% of which are singletons. Germline V CDR1 and CDR2: SNHLY, FYNNEI. The trim removed 5 bases at V and 3 bases at J, leaving 0 bases unmatched. The CDR3 runs 13 residues. The source was peripheral blood, collected after pregnancy. This receptor was identified in a female donor in good health, enrolled as a control in a pregnancy study. V usage is TRBV2 and J usage is TRBJ2-1, with TRBD1 matching 8 bases. As DNA, the CDR3 is TGTGCCAGCAGTACAGGGGGCTACAATGAGCAGTTCTTC. It is translated as CASSTGGYNEQFF.